The present T cell receptor beta chain was sequenced within a study of T-cell memory formation after mild COVID-19. Whole-study results and caveats: Clones that contracted from day 15 to 85 had balanced CD4/CD8; later expanders were CD4+ biased. Researchers found some responding clones in pre-infection memory, a sign that cross-reactive memory joined.

TCR alpha and TCR beta cDNA libraries carrying sample barcodes and UMIs came from 5'RACE with constant-segment primers. TCRdb ran MiXCR on the 5' RACE reads and lists one entry per CDR3 protein. The sample has about 350,000 distinct CDR3 sequences, roughly 15% seen once. This clonotype has more than one count but fewer than ten. As yet, its antigen is unknown. The CDR3 contains 12 residues. V lost 4 bases to trimming and J lost 4 bases, with 10 bases between them. The germline CDR1 and CDR2 sequences are SQVTM and ANQGSEA. The sequence was obtained from a man aged 18 to 30 who had mild COVID-19 (a few samples of this study predate the infection). Cell type and time point are not known. The chain is built from TRBV29-1 and TRBJ2-5, with a tentative D call TRBD1 (6 bases). Sequences were obtained from PBMCs or a T cell subset sorted from them (not recorded which). Here the CDR3 DNA reads TGCAGCGTTGGAGGGGGTCCAGAGACCCAGTACTTC. Translation gives CSVGGGPETQYF.